The clone carrying this T cell receptor (beta chain) was observed a single time. This sample was taken from a study of blood T cell repertoires in COVID-19. Looking at the study overall: Italy, Spain and the United States were the sources of the convalescent and acute COVID-19 samples. PBMCs, B-cell-depleted T cells, or T cells were the source of the cDNA or gDNA that made up the material.

Source study methods: How many nucleated cells were present was estimated from reference gene primer amplification. Produced via immunoSEQ multiplex PCR; TCRdb's table is partial and in-frame only. The V and J calls and clone size were taken over from that table, and D and trimming were inferred from the DNA. The sample carries roughly 250,000 clones, approximately 84% recorded once. Looked up from germline, CDR1 is SGHTA and CDR2 is FQGTGA. Trimming at V came to 5 bases and at J to 10 bases, leaving 6 bases not matched to a gene. CDR3 length equals 13 residues. The V and J genes are TRBV7-3 and TRBJ1-1; 11 bases agree with TRBD1. This TCR was recovered from a human donor in a cohort sampled during active COVID-19. What was sequenced was peripheral blood. The CDR3 spells CASSRGQGARAFF. Here the CDR3 DNA reads TGTGCCAGCAGCCGAGGACAGGGGGCTCGAGCTTTCTTT.